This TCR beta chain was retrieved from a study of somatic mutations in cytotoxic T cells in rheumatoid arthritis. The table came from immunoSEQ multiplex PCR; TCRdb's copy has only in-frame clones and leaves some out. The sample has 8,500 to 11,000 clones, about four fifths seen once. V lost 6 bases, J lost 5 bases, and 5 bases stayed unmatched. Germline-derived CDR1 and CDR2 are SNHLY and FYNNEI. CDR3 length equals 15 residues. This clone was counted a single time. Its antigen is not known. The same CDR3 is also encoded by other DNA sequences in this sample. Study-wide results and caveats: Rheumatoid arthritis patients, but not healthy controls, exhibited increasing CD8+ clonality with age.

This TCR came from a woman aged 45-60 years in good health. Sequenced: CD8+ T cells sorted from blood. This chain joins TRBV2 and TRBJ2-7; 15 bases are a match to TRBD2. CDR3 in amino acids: CASRGTSGRSHEQYF. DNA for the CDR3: TGTGCCAGCAGAGGGACTAGCGGGAGGTCCCACGAGCAGTACTTC.